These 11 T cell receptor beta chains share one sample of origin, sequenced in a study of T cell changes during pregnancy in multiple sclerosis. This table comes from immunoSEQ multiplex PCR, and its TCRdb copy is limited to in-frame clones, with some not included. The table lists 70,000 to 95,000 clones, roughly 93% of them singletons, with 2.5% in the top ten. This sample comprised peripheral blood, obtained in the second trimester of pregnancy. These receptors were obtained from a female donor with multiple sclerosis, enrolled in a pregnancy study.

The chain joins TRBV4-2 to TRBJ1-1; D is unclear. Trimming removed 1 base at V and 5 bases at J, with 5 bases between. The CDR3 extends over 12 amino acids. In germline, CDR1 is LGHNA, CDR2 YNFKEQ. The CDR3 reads CASSQGETEAFF. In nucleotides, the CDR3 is TGTGCCAGCAGCCAAGGGGAGACTGAAGCTTTCTTT.

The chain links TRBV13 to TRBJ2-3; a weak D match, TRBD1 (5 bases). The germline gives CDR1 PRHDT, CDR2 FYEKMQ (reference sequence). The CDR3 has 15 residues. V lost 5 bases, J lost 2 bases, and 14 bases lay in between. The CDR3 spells CASSQRQTYTDTQYF. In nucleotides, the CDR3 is TGTGCCAGCAGCCAGAGACAGACCTACACAGATACGCAGTATTTT.

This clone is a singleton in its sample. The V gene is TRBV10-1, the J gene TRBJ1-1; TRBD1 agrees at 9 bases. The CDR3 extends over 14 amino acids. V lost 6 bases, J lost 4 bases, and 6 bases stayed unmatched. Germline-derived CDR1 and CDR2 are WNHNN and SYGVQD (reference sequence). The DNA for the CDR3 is TGCGCCAGCAGCCGGGACAGGGCCCCCACTGAAGCTTTCTTT. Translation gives CASSRDRAPTEAFF.

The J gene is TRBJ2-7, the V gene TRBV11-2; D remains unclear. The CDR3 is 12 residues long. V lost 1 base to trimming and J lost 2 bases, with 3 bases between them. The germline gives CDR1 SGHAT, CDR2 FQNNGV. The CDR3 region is CASSLGTYEQYF. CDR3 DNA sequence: TGTGCCAGCAGCTTAGGTACCTACGAGCAGTACTTC. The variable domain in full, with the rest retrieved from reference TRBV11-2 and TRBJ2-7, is EAGVAQSPRYKIIEKRQSVAFWCNPISGHATLYWYQQILGQGPKLLIQFQNNGVVDDSQLPKDRFSAERLKGVDSTLKIQPAKLEDSAVYLCASSLGTYEQYFGPGTRLTVT.

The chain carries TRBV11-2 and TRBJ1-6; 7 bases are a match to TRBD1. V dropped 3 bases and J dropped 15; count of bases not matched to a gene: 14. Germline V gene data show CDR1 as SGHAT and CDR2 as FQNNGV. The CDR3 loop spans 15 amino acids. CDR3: CASSFPSSRQGNLHF. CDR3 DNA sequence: TGTGCCAGCAGCTTCCCTTCATCCCGACAGGGAAACCTCCACTTT.

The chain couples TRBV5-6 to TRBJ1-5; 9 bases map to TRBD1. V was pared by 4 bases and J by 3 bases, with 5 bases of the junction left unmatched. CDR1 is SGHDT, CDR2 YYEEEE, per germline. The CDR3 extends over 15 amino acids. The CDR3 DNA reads TGTGCCAGCAGCACCGGGACAGGGAACAATCAGCCCCAGCATTTT. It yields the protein CASSTGTGNNQPQHF.

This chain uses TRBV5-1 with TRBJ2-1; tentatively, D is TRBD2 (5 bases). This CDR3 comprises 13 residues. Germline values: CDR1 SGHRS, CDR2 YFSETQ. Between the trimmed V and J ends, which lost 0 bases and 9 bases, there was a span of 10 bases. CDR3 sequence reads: CASSLVREGEQFF. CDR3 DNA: TGCGCCAGCAGCTTGGTACGTGAGGGTGAGCAGTTCTTC.

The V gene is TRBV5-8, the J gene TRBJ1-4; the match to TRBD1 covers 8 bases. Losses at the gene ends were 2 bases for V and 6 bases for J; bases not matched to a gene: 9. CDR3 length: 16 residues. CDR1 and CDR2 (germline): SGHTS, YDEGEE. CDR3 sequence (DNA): TGTGCCAGCAGCTTAGATACAGGGGGAGAAGATGAAAAACTGTTTTTT. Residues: CASSLDTGGEDEKLFF.

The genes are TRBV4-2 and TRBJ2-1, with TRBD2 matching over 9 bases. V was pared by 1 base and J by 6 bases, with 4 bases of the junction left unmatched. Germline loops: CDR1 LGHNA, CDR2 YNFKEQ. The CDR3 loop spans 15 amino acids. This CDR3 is CASSQASGGSNEQFF. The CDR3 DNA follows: TGTGCCAGCAGCCAAGCCAGCGGGGGGTCCAATGAGCAGTTCTTC.

The CDR3: CASSIGLQGPEQYF. As DNA, the CDR3 is TGTGCCAGTAGTATCGGCTTACAGGGACCCGAGCAGTACTTC. This sequence joins TRBV19 and TRBJ2-7; D may be TRBD1 (6 bases). This CDR3 has 14 amino acids. In germline, CDR1 is LNHDA, CDR2 SQIVND (reference sequence). Between the trimmed V and J ends, which lost 3 bases and 6 bases, there was a span of 15 bases.

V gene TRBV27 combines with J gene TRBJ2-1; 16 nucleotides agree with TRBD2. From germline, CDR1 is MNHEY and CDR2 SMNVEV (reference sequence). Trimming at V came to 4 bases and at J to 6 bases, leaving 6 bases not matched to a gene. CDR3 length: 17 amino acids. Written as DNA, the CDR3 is TGTGCCAGCAGTTGGGGACTAGCGGGGGGGCCGGGCAATGAGCAGTTCTTC. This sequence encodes CASSWGLAGGPGNEQFF.